The rows below give T cell receptor beta chains drawn from one sample of a study of cytomegalovirus exposure and HLA in healthy donors. Here immunoSEQ multiplex PCR was the method, and the copy in TCRdb shows in-frame clones only, minus some. The sample lists about 87,000 clones, around 68% occurring once. Sequenced sample: PBMCs. The receptors originated from a man aged 25 to 40 in good health and CMV-seropositive. Each CDR3 is given with its conserved first and last residue. D genes are given only for firm matches. Expanded clones are given a class, and other clones once, few, many or no size at all.

>few|TRBJ1-4|TRBV30|.
CAWSVGAGSSEKLFF
TGTGCCTGGAGTGTAGGGGCAGGGTCATCTGAAAAACTGTTTTTT
>.|TRBJ2-5|TRBV7-2|.
CASSWTIGQQETQYF
TGTGCCAGCAGCTGGACGATCGGACAGCAAGAGACCCAGTACTTC
>.|TRBJ1-2|TRBV28|.
CASSLRSDMGYTF
TGTGCCAGCAGTTTAAGGTCAGACATGGGCTACACCTTC
>.|TRBJ2-2|TRBV15|TRBD2
CATSILAGGRTGELFF
TGTGCCACCAGCATTCTAGCGGGAGGACGGACCGGGGAGCTGTTTTTT
>.|TRBJ2-2|TRBV5-1|TRBD1
CASSRTGPNTGELFF
TGCGCCAGCAGCCGGACAGGGCCCAACACCGGGGAGCTGTTTTTT
>.|TRBJ1-1|TRBV5-1|.
CASSLRGTQDAFF
TGCGCCAGCAGCCTCCGGGGGACCCAGGACGCTTTCTTT
>once|TRBJ2-3|TRBV19|TRBD2
CASKRPAARAGGPGTQYF
TGTGCCAGTAAACGGCCAGCGGCAAGGGCGGGGGGGCCCGGTACGCAGTATTTT
>.|TRBJ2-7|TRBV5-4|TRBD1
CASSLFTGTATHYEQYF
TGTGCCAGCAGCTTGTTTACCGGGACAGCGACCCACTACGAGCAGTACTTC
>.|TRBJ2-2|TRBV6-4|.
CASSAAGEGGELFF
TGTGCCAGCAGTGCCGCAGGGGAAGGCGGGGAGCTGTTTTTT
>.|TRBJ1-1|TRBV6-1|.
CASSWPREGHTEAFF
TGTGCCAGCAGTTGGCCCAGGGAAGGGCACACTGAAGCTTTCTTT
>.|TRBJ2-4|TRBV5-1|.
CASRPQQQGLIQYF
TGCGCCAGCAGACCACAACAACAGGGTCTGATTCAGTACTTC
>.|TRBJ1-2|TRBV5-6|.
CASSSYSVQIRYGYTF
TGTGCCAGCAGCTCTTATTCCGTTCAAATACGGTATGGCTACACCTTC
>.|TRBJ2-1|TRBV5-1|.
CASSLVKGEYNEQFF
TGCGCCAGCAGCTTGGTAAAGGGAGAATACAATGAGCAGTTCTTC
>once|TRBJ1-1|TRBV7-8|TRBD1
CASSPDRGDTEAFF
TGTGCCAGCAGCCCGGACAGGGGCGACACTGAAGCTTTCTTT
>few|TRBJ2-7|TRBV6-5|.
CASNQGTYEQYF
TGTGCCAGCAACCAGGGCACCTACGAGCAGTACTTC
>.|TRBJ2-7|TRBV9|.
CASSVRLDHEQYF
TGTGCCAGCAGCGTACGCCTAGATCACGAGCAGTACTTC
>.|TRBJ2-2|TRBV29-1|.
CSVLAEGNTGELFF
TGCAGCGTTTTAGCGGAGGGGAACACCGGGGAGCTGTTTTTT
>few|TRBJ2-2|TRBV6-4|TRBD2
CASSDSRLAGTGELFF
TGTGCCAGCAGTGACTCTAGACTAGCGGGGACCGGGGAGCTGTTTTTT
>.|TRBJ1-2|TRBV9|.
CASSGGGDYGYTF
TGTGCCAGCAGCGGGGGAGGTGACTATGGCTACACCTTC
>.|TRBJ1-2|TRBV9|.
CASSVDGGAGYTF
TGTGCCAGCAGCGTAGACGGAGGGGCTGGCTACACCTTC
>.|TRBJ1-2|TRBV5-5|.
CASSSGGDSGYTF
TGTGCCAGCAGCTCGGGAGGGGATAGTGGCTACACCTTC
>few|TRBJ1-3|TRBV10-3|.
CAIRSSSSGNTIYF
TGTGCCATCAGGTCTTCGAGCTCTGGAAACACCATATATTTT
>.|TRBJ2-3|TRBV18|TRBD2
CASSPTSGRRADTQYF
TGTGCCAGCTCACCAACTAGCGGGAGACGCGCAGATACGCAGTATTTT
>.|TRBJ2-2|TRBV7-2|TRBD2
CASSSRGGRTGELFF
TGTGCCAGCAGCTCTCGGGGGGGCCGGACCGGGGAGCTGTTTTTT
>.|TRBJ1-2|TRBV7-8|.
CASSLAGQSYTF
TGTGCCAGCAGCTTAGCTGGACAGAGCTACACCTTC
>few|TRBJ2-2|TRBV5-4|.
CASSPGGRTVNTGELFF
TGTGCCAGCAGCCCGGGAGGACGGACAGTGAACACCGGGGAGCTGTTTTTT
>.|TRBJ1-1|TRBV5-1|.
CASSLEGGEAFF
TGCGCCAGCAGCTTGGAAGGGGGTGAAGCTTTCTTT
>.|TRBJ2-7|TRBV2|TRBD2
CASSERASGGGNEQYF
TGTGCCAGCAGTGAAAGGGCTAGCGGGGGGGGAAACGAGCAGTACTTC
>.|TRBJ1-1|TRBV7-8|TRBD1
CASSWDRPMNTEAFF
TGTGCCAGCAGCTGGGACAGACCCATGAACACTGAAGCTTTCTTT
>once|TRBJ2-1|TRBV7-3|TRBD2
CASSLGLAVNEQFF
TGTGCCAGCAGCCTCGGGCTAGCGGTCAATGAGCAGTTCTTC
>.|TRBJ2-7|TRBV4-3|TRBD1
CASSQEYLGQGLYEQYF
TGCGCCAGCAGCCAAGAATATTTAGGACAGGGGCTCTACGAGCAGTACTTC
>.|TRBJ2-1|TRBV5-1|.
CASSLGDNYNEQFF
TGCGCCAGCAGCTTGGGGGACAACTACAATGAGCAGTTCTTC
>once|TRBJ2-3|TRBV5-1|.
CASSLVTAATDTQYF
TGCGCCAGCAGCTTGGTGACAGCCGCCACAGATACGCAGTATTTT
>.|TRBJ1-2|TRBV4-3|.
CASSQDTPTKVGYTF
TGCGCCAGCAGCCAAGATACGCCGACTAAGGTGGGCTACACCTTC
>.|TRBJ1-5|TRBV6-5|.
CASSKGQGHQPQHF
TGTGCCAGCAGTAAGGGCCAGGGGCATCAGCCCCAGCATTTT
>.|TRBJ2-7|TRBV7-9|TRBD2
CASSFRTSGGNEQYF
TGTGCCAGCAGCTTCCGGACTAGCGGGGGAAACGAGCAGTACTTC
>.|TRBJ2-7|TRBV5-8|.
CASSLVGQIYEQYF
TGTGCCAGCAGCTTGGTAGGACAGATCTACGAGCAGTACTTC
>.|TRBJ1-5|TRBV15|TRBD1
CATSRSGIGGWGNQPQHF
TGTGCCACCAGCAGATCCGGGATAGGGGGCTGGGGCAATCAGCCCCAGCATTTT
>.|TRBJ2-7|TRBV6-6|TRBD1
CASSQTRTGGTYEQYF
TGTGCCAGCAGCCAAACCAGGACAGGGGGAACCTACGAGCAGTACTTC
>.|TRBJ1-4|TRBV6-5|.
CASSRGSELDEKLFF
TGTGCCAGCAGTCGAGGGTCAGAGTTGGATGAAAAACTGTTTTTT
>.|TRBJ1-1|TRBV29-1|.
CSAQDPDGAEAFF
TGCAGCGCCCAGGATCCCGATGGCGCTGAAGCTTTCTTT
>.|TRBJ2-5|TRBV7-2|.
CASSLPRPETQYF
TGTGCCAGCAGCTTACCTAGACCGGAGACCCAGTACTTC
>.|TRBJ2-7|TRBV5-6|.
CASSWAGLRHEQYF
TGTGCCAGCAGCTGGGCGGGCCTGCGACACGAGCAGTACTTC
>few|TRBJ2-2|TRBV11-2|.
CASGGLYAGELFF
TGTGCCAGCGGGGGCCTTTACGCCGGGGAGCTGTTTTTT
>.|TRBJ2-3|TRBV6-5|.
CASTSSAGARDTQYF
TGTGCCAGCACCTCGTCGGCAGGGGCAAGAGATACGCAGTATTTT